This TCR beta chain stems from a study of long-term antiretroviral therapy in people with HIV. This was the immunoSEQ v3.0 assay at survey level. Assay used: immunoSEQ multiplex PCR; TCRdb lists only in-frame clones, some missing. The sample records some 2,000 clones, roughly 88% being singletons. V lost 2 bases and J lost 1, with 5 bases in between. The CDR3 covers 13 residues. Germline CDR1 MNHEY, CDR2 SMNVEV (reference sequence). No donor had fewer than one pre-ART PBMC sample or fewer than two post-ART PBMC samples. The receptor was derived from a woman between 50 and 59 years old with HIV. This chain links TRBV27 with TRBJ1-1; D uncertain. The source material was unsorted PBMCs, sampled 0.7 years after starting antiretroviral therapy. CDR3 sequence reads: CASSLVENTEAFF. CDR3 nucleotides: TGTGCCAGCAGTTTAGTGGAGAACACTGAAGCTTTCTTT.